This section outlines one T cell receptor beta chain sequence together with its context. Its antigen is as yet unknown. Some clones are missing from TCRdb's copy, which holds only in-frame ones; the method was immunoSEQ multiplex PCR. The table records about 39,000 clones, around nine tenths of them present only once. The germline gives CDR1 SQVTM, CDR2 ANQGSEA. Trimming at V came to 4 bases and at J to 5 bases, leaving 3 bases not matched to a gene. This CDR3 contains 13 residues. This entry is derived from a study of OX40 agonist ivuxolimab in advanced cancers. Study-wide points: CD4+ and CD8+ T cells in blood underwent clonal expansion by week 6 at 0.1 to 3.0 mg/kg.

The receptor was derived from an adult with an advanced solid tumor such as melanoma, head and neck, liver or kidney cancer. The chain has TRBV29-1 and TRBJ2-1; 9 bases align to TRBD2. The sample was CD4+ or CD8+ T cells sorted from blood, taken in a trial of the OX40 agonist ivuxolimab. The CDR3 protein is CSVVAGDNNEQFF. The CDR3 nucleotides are TGCAGCGTTGTAGCGGGAGATAACAATGAGCAGTTCTTC.